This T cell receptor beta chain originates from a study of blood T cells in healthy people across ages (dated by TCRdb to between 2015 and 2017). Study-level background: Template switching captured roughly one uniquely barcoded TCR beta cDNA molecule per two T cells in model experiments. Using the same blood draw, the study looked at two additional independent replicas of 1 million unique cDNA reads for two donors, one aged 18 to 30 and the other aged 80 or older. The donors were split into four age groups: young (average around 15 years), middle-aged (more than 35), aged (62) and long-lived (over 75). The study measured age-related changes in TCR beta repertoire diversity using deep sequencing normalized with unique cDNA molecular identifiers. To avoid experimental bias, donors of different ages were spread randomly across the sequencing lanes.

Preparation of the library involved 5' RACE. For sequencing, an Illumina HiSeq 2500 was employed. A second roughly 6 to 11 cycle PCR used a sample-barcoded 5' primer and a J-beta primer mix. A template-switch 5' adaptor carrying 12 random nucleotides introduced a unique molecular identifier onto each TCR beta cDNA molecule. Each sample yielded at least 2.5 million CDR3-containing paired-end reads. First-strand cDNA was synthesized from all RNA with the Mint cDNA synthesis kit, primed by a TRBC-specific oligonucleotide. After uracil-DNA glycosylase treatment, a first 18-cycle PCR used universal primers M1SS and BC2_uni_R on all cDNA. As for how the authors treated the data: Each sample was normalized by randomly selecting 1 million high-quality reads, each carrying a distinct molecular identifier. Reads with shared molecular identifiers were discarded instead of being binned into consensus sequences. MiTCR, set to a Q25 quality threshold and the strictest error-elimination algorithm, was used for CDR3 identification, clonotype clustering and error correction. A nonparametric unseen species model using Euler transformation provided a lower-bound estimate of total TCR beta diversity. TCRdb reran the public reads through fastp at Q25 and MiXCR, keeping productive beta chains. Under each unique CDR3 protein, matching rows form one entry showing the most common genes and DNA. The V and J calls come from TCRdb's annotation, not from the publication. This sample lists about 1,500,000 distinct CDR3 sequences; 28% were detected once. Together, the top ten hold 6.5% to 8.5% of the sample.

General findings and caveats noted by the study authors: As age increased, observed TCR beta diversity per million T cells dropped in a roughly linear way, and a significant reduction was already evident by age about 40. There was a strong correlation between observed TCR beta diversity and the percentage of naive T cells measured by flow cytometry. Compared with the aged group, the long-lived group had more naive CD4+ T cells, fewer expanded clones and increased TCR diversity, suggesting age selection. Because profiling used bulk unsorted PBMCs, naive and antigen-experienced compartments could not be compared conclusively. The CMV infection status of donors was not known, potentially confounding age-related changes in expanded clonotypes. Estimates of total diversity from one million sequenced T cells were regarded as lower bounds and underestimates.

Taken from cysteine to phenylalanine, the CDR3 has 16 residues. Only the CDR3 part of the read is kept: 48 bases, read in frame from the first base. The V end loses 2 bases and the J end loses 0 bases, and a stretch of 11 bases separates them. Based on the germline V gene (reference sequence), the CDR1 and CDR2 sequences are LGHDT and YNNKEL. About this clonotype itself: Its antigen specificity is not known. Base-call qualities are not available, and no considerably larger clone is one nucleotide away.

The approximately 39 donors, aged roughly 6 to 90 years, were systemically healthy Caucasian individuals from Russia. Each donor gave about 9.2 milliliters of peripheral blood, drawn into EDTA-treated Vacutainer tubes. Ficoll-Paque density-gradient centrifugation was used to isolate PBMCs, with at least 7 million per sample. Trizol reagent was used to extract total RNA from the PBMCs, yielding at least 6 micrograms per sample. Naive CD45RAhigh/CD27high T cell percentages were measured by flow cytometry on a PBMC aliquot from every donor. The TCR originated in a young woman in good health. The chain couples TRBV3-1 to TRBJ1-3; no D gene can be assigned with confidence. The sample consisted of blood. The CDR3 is CASSQRDSGSGNTIYF. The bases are TGTGCCAGCAGCCAACGAGACTCCGGCTCTGGAAACACCATATATTTT.